This TCR beta chain was captured by sequencing in a study of T cells in localized non-small cell lung cancer. The assay was immunoSEQ multiplex PCR, and TCRdb's table has in-frame clones only and misses some. The data contain around 91,000 clones, roughly 90% of them singletons. The CDR3 consists of 14 residues. Germline CDR1 KGHSH, CDR2 LQKENI. Trimming took off 3 bases at V and 1 base at J, with 7 bases between the two ends. In regard to this clone: Its antigen is not identified.

Points from the study as a whole: Clonality of T cells reached its maximum in uninvolved adjacent lung, surpassing tumor.

The sequenced sample was peripheral blood, obtained before any cancer treatment. The chain carries TRBV18 and TRBJ1-5, with D unresolved. This clonotype was sampled from a man aged 40 to 75 with stage I squamous cell lung carcinoma. The CDR3: CASSPGVSNQPQHF. The CDR3 DNA sequence: TGTGCCAGCTCACCGGGAGTGAGCAATCAGCCCCAGCATTTT.